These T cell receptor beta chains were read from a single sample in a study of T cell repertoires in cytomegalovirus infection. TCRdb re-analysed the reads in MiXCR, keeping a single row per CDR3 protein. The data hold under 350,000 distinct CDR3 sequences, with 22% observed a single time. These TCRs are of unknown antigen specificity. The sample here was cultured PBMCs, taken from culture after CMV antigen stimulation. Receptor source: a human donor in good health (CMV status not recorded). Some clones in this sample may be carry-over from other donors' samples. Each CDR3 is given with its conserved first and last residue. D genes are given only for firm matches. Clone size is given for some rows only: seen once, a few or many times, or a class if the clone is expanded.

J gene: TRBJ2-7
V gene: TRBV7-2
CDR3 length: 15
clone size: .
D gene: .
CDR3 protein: CASSLDAGTGNEQYF
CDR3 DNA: TGTGCCAGCAGCTTAGACGCGGGGACGGGGAACGAGCAGTACTTC

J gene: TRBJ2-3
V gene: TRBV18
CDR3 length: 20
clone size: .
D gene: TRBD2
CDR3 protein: CASSPRMRGNRLAPTDTQYF
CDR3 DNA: TGTGCCAGCTCACCACGGATGCGAGGAAACAGACTAGCCCCCACAGATACGCAGTATTTT

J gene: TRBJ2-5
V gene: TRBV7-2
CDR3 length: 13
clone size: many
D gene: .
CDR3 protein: CASSLNVGETQYF
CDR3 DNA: TGTGCCAGCAGCTTAAATGTGGGGGAGACCCAGTACTTC

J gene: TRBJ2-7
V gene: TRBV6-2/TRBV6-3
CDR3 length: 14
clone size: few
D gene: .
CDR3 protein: CASIETTSSYEQYF
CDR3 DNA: TGTGCCAGCATTGAAACTACAAGTTCCTACGAGCAGTACTTC

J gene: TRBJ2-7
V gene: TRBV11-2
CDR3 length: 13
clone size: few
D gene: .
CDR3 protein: CASSGGMWGEQYF
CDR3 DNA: TGTGCCAGCAGCGGCGGTATGTGGGGCGAGCAGTACTTC

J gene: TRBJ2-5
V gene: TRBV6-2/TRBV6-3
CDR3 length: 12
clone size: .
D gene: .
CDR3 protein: CASGIGPETQYF
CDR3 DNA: TGTGCCAGCGGTATAGGGCCCGAGACCCAGTACTTC

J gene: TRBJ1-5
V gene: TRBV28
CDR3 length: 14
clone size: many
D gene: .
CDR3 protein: CASSERAGVQPQHF
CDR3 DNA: TGTGCCAGCAGTGAAAGGGCAGGGGTTCAGCCCCAGCATTTT

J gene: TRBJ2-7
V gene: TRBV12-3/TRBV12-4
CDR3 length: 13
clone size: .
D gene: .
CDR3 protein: CASSTRLSYEQYF
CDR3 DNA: TGTGCCAGCAGTACTCGCCTAAGTTACGAGCAGTACTTC

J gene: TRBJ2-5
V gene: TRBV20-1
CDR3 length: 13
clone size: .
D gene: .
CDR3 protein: CSAATRGQETQYF
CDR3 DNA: TGCAGTGCCGCCACCCGGGGCCAAGAGACCCAGTACTTC

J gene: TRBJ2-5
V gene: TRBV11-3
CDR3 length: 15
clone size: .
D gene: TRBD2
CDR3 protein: CASSLTIAGEETQYF
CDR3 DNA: TGTGCCAGCAGCCTTACAATAGCGGGGGAAGAGACCCAGTACTTC

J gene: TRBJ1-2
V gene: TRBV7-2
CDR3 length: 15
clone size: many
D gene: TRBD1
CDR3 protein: CASSSGRTGGYGYTF
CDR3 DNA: TGTGCCAGCAGCAGCGGCCGGACAGGGGGCTATGGCTACACCTTC

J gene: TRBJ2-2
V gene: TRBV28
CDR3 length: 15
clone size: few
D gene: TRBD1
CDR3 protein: CASRQATGATGELFF
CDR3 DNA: TGTGCCAGCAGGCAGGCGACAGGGGCTACCGGGGAGCTGTTTTTT

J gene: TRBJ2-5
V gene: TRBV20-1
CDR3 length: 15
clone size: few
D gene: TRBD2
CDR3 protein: CSARLESGRGETQYF
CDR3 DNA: TGCAGTGCTAGGTTGGAAAGCGGGAGGGGAGAGACCCAGTACTTC

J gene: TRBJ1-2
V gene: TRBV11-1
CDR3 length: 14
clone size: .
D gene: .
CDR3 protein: CTSSTRDINYGYTF
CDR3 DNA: TGTACCAGCAGCACCCGGGACATAAACTATGGCTACACCTTC

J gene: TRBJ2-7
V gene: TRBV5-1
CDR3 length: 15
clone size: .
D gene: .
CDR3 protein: CASSFRLDIPYEQYF
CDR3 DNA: TGCGCCAGCAGCTTTCGTTTGGACATACCCTACGAGCAGTACTTC

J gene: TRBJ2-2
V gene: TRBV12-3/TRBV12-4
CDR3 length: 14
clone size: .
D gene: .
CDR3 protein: CASSGTSNTGELFF
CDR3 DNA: TGTGCCAGCAGCGGGACTTCGAACACCGGGGAGCTGTTTTTT

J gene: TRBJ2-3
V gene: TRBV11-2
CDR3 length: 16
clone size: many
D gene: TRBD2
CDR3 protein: CASSVGTSTYTDTQYF
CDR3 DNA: TGTGCCAGCAGCGTTGGGACTAGCACCTACACAGATACGCAGTATTTT

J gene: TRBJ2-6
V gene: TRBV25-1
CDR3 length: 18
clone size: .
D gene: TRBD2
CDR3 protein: CASSGPLAGKTGANVLTF
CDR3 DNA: TGTGCCAGCAGTGGGCCCCTAGCGGGTAAAACTGGGGCCAACGTCCTGACTTTC

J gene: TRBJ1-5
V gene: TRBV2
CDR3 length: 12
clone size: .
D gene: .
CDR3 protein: CASNRGNQPQHF
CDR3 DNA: TGTGCCAGCAACAGGGGCAATCAGCCCCAGCATTTT

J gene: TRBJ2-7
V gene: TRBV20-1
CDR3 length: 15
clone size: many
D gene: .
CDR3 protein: CSASHPAGASYEQYF
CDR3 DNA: TGCAGTGCTAGCCATCCAGCGGGTGCCTCCTACGAGCAGTACTTC

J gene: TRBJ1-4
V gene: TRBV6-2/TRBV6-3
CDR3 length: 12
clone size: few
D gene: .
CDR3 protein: CASANRIEKLFF
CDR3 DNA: TGTGCCAGCGCTAACAGGATTGAAAAACTGTTTTTT

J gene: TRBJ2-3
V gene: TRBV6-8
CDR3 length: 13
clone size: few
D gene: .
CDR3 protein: CASSPGDFDTQYF
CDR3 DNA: TGTGCCAGCAGTCCGGGAGACTTTGATACGCAGTATTTT

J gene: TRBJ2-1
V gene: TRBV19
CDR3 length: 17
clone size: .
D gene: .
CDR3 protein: CASSDQRSGPLNTEQFF
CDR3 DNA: TGTGCCAGTAGTGACCAGCGCAGCGGGCCACTCAACACCGAGCAGTTCTTC

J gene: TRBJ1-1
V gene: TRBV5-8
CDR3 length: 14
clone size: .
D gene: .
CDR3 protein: CASSFGQRGRGAFF
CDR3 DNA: TGTGCCAGCAGCTTCGGACAGCGCGGGAGGGGAGCTTTCTTT

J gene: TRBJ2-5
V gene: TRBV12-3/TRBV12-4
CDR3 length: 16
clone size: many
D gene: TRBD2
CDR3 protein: CAGTPVRQRGEETQYF
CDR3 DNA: TGTGCCGGAACCCCGGTCCGACAGCGGGGGGAAGAGACCCAGTACTTC

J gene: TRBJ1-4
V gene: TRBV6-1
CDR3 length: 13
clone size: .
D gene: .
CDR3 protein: CASSGGSGEKLFF
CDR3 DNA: TGTGCCAGCAGTGGAGGGTCCGGTGAAAAACTGTTTTTT

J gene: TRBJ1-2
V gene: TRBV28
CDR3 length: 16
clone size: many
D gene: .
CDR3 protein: CASSPRTSTGNYGYTF
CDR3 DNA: TGTGCCAGCAGTCCTAGAACTTCAACAGGGAACTATGGCTACACCTTC

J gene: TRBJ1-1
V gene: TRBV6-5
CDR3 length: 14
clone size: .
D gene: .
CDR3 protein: CASSYGESNTEAFF
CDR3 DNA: TGTGCCAGCAGTTATGGGGAGTCGAACACTGAAGCTTTCTTT

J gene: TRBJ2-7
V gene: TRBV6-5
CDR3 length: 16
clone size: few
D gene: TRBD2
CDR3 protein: CASQPTGGGSSYEQYF
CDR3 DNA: TGTGCCAGCCAACCCACGGGAGGTGGGAGCTCCTACGAGCAGTACTTC

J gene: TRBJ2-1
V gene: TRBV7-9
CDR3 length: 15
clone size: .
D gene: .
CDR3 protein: CASSLDLSEVDEQFF
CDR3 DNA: TGTGCCAGCAGCTTAGACTTGTCGGAGGTCGATGAGCAGTTCTTC

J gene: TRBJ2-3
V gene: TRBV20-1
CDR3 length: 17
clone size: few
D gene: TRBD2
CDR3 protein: CSASDLLLAGQTDTQYF
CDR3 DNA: TGCAGTGCTAGCGACTTATTACTAGCGGGACAAACAGATACGCAGTATTTT

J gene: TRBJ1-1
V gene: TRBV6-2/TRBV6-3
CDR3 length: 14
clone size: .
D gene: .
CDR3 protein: CASGAASIYTEAFF
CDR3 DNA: TGTGCCAGCGGGGCTGCCAGCATTTACACTGAAGCTTTCTTT

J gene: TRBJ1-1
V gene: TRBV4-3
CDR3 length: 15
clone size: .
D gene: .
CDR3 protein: CASSQGRDMNTEAFF
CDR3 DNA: TGCGCCAGCAGCCAAGGGCGGGATATGAACACTGAAGCTTTCTTT

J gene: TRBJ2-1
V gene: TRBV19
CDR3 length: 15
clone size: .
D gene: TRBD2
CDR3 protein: CASSKTTSRYNEQFF
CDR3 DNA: TGTGCCAGTAGTAAGACGACTAGCCGCTACAATGAGCAGTTCTTC

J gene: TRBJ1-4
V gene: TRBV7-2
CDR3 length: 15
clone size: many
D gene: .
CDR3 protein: CASSPGPGRDEKLFF
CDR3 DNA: TGTGCCAGCAGCCCCGGGCCCGGTCGGGATGAAAAACTGTTTTTT

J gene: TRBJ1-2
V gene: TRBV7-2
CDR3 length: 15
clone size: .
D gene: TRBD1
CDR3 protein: CASSLGGQGWDGYTF
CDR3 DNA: TGTGCCAGCAGCTTGGGAGGACAGGGTTGGGATGGCTACACCTTC

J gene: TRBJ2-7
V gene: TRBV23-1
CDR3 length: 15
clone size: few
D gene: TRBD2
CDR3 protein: CASSHRAGGLDEQYF
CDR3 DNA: TGCGCCAGCAGTCACAGAGCGGGAGGTCTCGACGAGCAGTACTTC

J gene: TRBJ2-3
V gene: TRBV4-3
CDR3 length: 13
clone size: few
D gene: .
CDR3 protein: CASSQEGNVAQYF
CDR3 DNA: TGCGCCAGCAGCCAAGAGGGGAATGTTGCGCAGTATTTT

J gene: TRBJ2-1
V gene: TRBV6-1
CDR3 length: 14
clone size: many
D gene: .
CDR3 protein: CASRDPGSYNEQFF
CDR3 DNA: TGTGCCAGCAGGGACCCAGGCTCCTACAATGAGCAGTTCTTC

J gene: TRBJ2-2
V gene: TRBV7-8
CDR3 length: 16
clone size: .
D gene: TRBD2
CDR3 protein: CASSRASGRNTGELFF
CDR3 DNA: TGTGCCAGCAGCCGAGCTAGCGGGAGGAACACCGGGGAGCTGTTTTTT

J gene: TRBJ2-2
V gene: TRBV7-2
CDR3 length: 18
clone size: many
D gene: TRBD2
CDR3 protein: CASSLVGSLAGHTGELFF
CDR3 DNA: TGTGCCAGCAGCTTAGTCGGTAGTCTAGCGGGACACACCGGGGAGCTGTTTTTT

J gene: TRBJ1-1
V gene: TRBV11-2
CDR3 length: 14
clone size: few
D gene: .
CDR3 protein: CASRNRAENTEAFF
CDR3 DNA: TGTGCCAGCAGGAACAGGGCCGAAAACACTGAAGCTTTCTTT

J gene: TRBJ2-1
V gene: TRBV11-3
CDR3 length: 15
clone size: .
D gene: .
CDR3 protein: CASSFGGTLYNEQFF
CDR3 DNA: TGTGCCAGCAGCTTTGGTGGGACCCTCTACAATGAGCAGTTCTTC

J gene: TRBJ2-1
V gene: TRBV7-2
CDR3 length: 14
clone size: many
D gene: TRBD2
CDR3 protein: CASAILAGGREQFF
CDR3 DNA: TGTGCCAGCGCCATTCTTGCGGGAGGTCGAGAGCAGTTCTTC

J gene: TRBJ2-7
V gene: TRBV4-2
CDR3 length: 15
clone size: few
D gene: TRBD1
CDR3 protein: CASSQGTGGAYEQYF
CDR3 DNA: TGTGCCAGCAGCCAAGGGACAGGGGGGGCCTACGAGCAGTACTTC

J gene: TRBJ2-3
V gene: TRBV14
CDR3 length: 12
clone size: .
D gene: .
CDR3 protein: CASSPTGYGQYF
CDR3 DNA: TGTGCCAGCAGCCCGACCGGTTACGGGCAGTATTTT

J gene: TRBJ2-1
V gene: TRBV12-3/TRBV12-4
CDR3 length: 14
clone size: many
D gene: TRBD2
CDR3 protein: CASSRTSGSGEQFF
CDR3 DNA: TGTGCCAGCAGTCGGACTAGCGGGAGCGGAGAGCAGTTCTTC

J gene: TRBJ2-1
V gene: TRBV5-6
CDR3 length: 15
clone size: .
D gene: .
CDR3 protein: CASSPQNSLGNEQFF
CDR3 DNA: TGTGCCAGCAGCCCGCAGAACTCCCTAGGGAATGAGCAGTTCTTC

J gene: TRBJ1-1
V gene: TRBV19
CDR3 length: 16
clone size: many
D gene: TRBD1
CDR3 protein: CASSIDRTGRNTEAFF
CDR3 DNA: TGTGCCAGTAGTATAGATCGGACAGGCCGGAACACTGAAGCTTTCTTT

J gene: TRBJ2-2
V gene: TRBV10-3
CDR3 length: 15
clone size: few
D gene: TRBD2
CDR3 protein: CAISRTSGNTGELFF
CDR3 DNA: TGTGCCATCAGCCGGACTAGCGGGAATACCGGGGAGCTGTTTTTT

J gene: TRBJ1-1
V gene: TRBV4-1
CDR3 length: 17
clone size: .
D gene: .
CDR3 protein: CASSQDRGIALNTEAFF
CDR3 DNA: TGCGCCAGCAGCCAAGATCGAGGGATTGCTTTGAACACTGAAGCTTTCTTT

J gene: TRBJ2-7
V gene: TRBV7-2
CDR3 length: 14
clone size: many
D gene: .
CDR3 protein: CASSPSLLSYEQYF
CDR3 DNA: TGTGCCAGCAGCCCTAGCCTACTCTCCTACGAGCAGTACTTC

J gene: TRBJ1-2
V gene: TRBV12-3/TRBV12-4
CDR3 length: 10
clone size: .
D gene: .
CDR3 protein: CASSLYGYTF
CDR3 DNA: TGTGCCAGCAGTCTTTATGGCTACACCTTC

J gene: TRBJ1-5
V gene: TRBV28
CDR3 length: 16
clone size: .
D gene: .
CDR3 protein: CASSLGSPVSNQPQHF
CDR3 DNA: TGTGCCAGCAGTTTGGGCTCACCGGTAAGCAATCAGCCCCAGCATTTT

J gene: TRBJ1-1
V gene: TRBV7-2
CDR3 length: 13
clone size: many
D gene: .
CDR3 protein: CASSLKRDTEAFF
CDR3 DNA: TGTGCCAGCAGCTTAAAAAGAGACACTGAAGCTTTCTTT

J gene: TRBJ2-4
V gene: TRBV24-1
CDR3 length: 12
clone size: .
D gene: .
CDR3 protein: CATSDLQGIQYF
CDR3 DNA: TGTGCCACCAGTGATTTGCAGGGAATTCAGTACTTC

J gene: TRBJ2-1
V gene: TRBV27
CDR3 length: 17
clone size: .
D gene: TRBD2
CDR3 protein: CASSYQPGRAGYNEQFF
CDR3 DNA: TGTGCCAGCAGTTACCAACCCGGGAGGGCCGGTTACAATGAGCAGTTCTTC

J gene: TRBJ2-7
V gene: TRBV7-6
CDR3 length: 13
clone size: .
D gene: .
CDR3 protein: CASSSTGYHEQYF
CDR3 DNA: TGTGCCAGCAGCTCTACAGGGTACCACGAGCAGTACTTC

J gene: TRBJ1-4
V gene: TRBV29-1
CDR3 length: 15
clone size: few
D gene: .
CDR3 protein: CSVEDPLRTNEKLFF
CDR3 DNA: TGCAGCGTTGAAGATCCCCTGCGAACTAATGAAAAACTGTTTTTT